One sample yielded the 3 T cell receptor beta chains listed below, sequenced in a study of cytomegalovirus exposure and HLA in healthy donors. Using immunoSEQ multiplex PCR, the repertoire was profiled, and TCRdb retains in-frame clones only, with some absent. The repertoire holds 140,000 to 150,000 clones, with roughly nine tenths as singletons. Sequencing was performed on PBMCs. Every receptor here comes from a man between 18 and 35 years old in good health and CMV-seronegative.

V gene TRBV9 combines with J gene TRBJ2-3; no reliable D call. Germline V gene sequence: CDR1 SGDLS, CDR2 YYNGEE. The CDR3 loop spans 16 amino acids. V lost 0 bases and J lost 0, with 11 bases in between. Here the CDR3 DNA reads TGTGCCAGCAGCGTAGGCGGCGTCTCTAGCACAGATACGCAGTATTTT. It translates to CASSVGGVSSTDTQYF.

The chain couples TRBV11-2 to TRBJ1-3, with D maybe TRBD1 (5 bases). The CDR3 totals 17 residues. Trimming removed 5 bases at V and 0 bases at J, with 17 bases between. Germline V CDR1 and CDR2: SGHAT, FQNNGV. In DNA form, the CDR3 reads TGTGCCAGCAGCCCATTCAGGATGGGGCGCTCTGGAAACACCATATATTTT. Protein sequence: CASSPFRMGRSGNTIYF.

The chain employs TRBV4-2 and TRBJ1-5; unclear D gene. With 1 base removed from V and 0 bases from J, the gap between germline ends came to 7 bases. Germline V gene data show CDR1 as LGHNA and CDR2 as YNFKEQ. The CDR3 totals 15 residues. The CDR3 region is CASSQVLYSNQPQHF. CDR3 coding DNA: TGTGCCAGCAGCCAAGTTTTGTATAGCAATCAGCCCCAGCATTTT.